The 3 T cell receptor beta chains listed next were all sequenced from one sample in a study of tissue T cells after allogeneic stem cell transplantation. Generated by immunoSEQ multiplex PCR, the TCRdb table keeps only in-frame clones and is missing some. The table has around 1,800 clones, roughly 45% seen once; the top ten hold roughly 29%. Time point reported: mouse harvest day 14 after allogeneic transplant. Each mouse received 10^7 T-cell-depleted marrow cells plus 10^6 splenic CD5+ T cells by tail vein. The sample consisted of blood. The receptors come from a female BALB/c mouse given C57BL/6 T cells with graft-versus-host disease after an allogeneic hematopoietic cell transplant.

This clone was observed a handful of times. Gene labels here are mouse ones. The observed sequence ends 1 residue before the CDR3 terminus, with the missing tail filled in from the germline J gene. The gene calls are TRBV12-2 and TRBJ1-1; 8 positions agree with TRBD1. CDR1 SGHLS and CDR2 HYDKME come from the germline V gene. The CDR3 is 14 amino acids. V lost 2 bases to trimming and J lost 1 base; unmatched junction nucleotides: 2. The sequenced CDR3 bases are TGTGCCAGCTCTCCCGGGACAGGGAACACAGAAGTCTTC. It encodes CASSPGTGNTEVF. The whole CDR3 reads CASSPGTGNTEVFF.

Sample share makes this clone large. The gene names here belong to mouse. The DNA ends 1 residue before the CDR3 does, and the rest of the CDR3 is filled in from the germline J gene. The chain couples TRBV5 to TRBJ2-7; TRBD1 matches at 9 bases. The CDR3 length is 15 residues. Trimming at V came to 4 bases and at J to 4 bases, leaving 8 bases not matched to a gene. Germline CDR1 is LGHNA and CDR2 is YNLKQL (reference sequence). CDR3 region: CASSPSGTGIYEQYF. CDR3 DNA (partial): TGTGCCAGCAGCCCCTCTGGGACAGGGATTTATGAACAGTAC.

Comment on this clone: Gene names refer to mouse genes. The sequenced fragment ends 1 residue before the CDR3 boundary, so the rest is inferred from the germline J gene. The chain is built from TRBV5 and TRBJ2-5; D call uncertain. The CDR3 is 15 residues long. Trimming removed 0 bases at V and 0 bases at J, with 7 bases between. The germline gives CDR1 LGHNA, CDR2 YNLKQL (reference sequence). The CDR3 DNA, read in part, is TGTGCCAGCAGCCAAGATACACTTAACCAAGACACCCAGTAC. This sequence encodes CASSQDTLNQDTQY. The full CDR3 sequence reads CASSQDTLNQDTQYF.